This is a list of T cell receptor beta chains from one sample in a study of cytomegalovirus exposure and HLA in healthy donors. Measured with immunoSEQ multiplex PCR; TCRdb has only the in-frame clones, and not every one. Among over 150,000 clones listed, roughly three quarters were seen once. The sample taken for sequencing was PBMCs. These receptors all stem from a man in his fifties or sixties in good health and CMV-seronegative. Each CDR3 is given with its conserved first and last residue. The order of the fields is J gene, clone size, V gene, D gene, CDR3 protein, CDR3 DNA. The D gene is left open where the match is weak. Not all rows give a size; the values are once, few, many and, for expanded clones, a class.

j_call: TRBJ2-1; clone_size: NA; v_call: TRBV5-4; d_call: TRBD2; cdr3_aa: CASSLRTASGQYNEQFF; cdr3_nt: TGTGCCAGCAGCCTTAGGACCGCTAGCGGGCAATACAATGAGCAGTTCTTC
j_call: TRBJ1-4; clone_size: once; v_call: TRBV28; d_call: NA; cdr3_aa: CASSISAFNEKLFF; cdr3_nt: TGTGCCAGCAGTATAAGCGCATTTAATGAAAAACTGTTTTTT
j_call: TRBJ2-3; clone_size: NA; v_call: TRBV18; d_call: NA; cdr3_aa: CASSPLRQEGDTQYF; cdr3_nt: TGTGCCAGCTCACCACTTCGCCAGGAGGGAGATACGCAGTATTTT
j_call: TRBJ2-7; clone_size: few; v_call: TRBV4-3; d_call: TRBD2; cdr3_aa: CASSQDGREGTYEQYF; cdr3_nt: TGCGCCAGCAGCCAAGATGGGCGGGAGGGCACCTACGAGCAGTACTTC
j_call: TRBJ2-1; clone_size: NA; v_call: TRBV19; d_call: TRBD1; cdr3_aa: CASSKGAGRSSYNEQFF; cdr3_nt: TGTGCCAGTAGTAAGGGGGCAGGTAGAAGCTCCTACAATGAGCAGTTCTTC
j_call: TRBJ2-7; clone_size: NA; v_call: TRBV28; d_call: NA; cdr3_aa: CASSLFRGETYEQYF; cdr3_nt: TGTGCCAGCAGTTTATTCCGGGGTGAGACCTACGAGCAGTACTTC
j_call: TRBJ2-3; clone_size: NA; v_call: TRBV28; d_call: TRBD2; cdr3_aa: CASRPSGSGSDTQYF; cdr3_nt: TGTGCCAGCAGACCTAGCGGGAGTGGTTCAGATACGCAGTATTTT
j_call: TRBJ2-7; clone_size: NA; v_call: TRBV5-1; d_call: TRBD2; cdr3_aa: CASSQTSGRAPYEQYF; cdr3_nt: TGCGCCAGCAGCCAGACTAGCGGGAGGGCCCCCTACGAGCAGTACTTC
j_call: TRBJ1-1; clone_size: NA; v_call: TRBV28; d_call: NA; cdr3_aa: CASRQQGNTEAFF; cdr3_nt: TGTGCCAGCAGGCAACAGGGAAACACTGAAGCTTTCTTT
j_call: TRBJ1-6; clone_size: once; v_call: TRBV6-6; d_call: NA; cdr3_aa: CASVLSSYNSPLHF; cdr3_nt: TGTGCCAGCGTTTTGAGCTCCTATAATTCACCCCTCCACTTT
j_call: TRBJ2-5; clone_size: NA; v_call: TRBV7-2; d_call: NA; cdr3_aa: CASSQVSVQETQYF; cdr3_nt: TGTGCCAGCAGCCAGGTTTCAGTCCAAGAGACCCAGTACTTC
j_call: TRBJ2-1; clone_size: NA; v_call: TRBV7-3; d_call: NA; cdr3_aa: CASSSQGNEQFF; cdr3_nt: TGTGCCAGCAGTTCTCAGGGAAATGAGCAGTTCTTC
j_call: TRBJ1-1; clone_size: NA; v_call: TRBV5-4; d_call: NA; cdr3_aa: CASSGLAGVNTEAFF; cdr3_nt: TGTGCCAGCAGCGGGCTGGCAGGGGTGAACACTGAAGCTTTCTTT
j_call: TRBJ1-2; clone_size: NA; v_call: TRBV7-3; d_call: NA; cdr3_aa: CASSEYGPGPMGYTF; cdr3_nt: TGTGCCAGCAGCGAATACGGTCCGGGTCCCATGGGCTACACCTTC
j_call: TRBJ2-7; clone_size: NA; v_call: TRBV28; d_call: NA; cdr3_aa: CASRLDSNSYEQYF; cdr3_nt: TGTGCCAGCAGGCTGGACAGCAACTCCTACGAGCAGTACTTC
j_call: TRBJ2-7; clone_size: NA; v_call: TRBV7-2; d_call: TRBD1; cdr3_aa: CASSLQQGAGEQYF; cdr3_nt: TGTGCCAGCAGCTTGCAACAGGGGGCAGGGGAGCAGTACTTC
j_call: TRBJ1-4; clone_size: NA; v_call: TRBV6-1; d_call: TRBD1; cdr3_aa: CASSEDIGTGAFTNEKLFF; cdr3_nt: TGTGCCAGCAGTGAAGATATCGGCACAGGGGCTTTCACTAATGAAAAACTGTTTTTT
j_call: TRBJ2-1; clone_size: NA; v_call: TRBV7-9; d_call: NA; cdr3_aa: CASSLMSGSNEQFF; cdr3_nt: TGTGCCAGCAGCTTAATGTCAGGGTCCAATGAGCAGTTCTTC
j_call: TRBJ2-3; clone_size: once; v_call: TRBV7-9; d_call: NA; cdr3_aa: CASSLAGF; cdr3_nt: TGTGCCAGCAGCTTAGCCGGTTTT
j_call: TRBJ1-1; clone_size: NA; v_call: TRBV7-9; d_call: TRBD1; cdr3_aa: CSSSTGQGRTEAFF; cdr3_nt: TGTTCCAGCAGCACTGGACAGGGGAGGACTGAAGCTTTCTTT
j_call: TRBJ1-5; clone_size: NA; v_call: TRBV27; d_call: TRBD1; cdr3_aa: CASSPGTGSNQPQHF; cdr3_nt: TGTGCCAGCAGTCCCGGGACAGGGAGCAATCAGCCCCAGCATTTT
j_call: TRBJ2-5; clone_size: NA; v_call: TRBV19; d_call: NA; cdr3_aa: CASSISSGSQETQYF; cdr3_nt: TGTGCCAGTAGTATATCCAGCGGATCTCAAGAGACCCAGTACTTC
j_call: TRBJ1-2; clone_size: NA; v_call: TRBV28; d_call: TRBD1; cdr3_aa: CASRDRSNYGYTF; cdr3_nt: TGTGCCAGCCGGGACAGATCTAACTATGGCTACACCTTC
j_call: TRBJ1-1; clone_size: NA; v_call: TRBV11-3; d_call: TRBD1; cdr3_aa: CASSWTGAAEAFF; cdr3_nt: TGTGCCAGCAGCTGGACAGGGGCGGCTGAAGCTTTCTTT
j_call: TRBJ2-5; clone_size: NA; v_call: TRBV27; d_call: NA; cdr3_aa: CASSPHNQETQYF; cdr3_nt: TGTGCCAGCAGTCCACACAACCAAGAGACCCAGTACTTC
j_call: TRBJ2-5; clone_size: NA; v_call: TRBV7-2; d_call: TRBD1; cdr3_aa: CASSRGQGGETQYF; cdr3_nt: TGTGCCAGCAGCCGGGGACAGGGAGGGGAGACCCAGTACTTC
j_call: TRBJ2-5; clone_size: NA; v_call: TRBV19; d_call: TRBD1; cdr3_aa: CASSIPGQGWETQYF; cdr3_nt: TGTGCCAGTAGTATTCCCGGACAGGGCTGGGAGACCCAGTACTTC
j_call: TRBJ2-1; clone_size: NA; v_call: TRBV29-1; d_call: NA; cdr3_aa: CSVDRNNEQFF; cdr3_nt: TGCAGCGTTGACAGGAACAATGAGCAGTTCTTC
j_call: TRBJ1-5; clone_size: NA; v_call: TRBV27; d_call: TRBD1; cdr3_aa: CASSPTDRGFSNQPQHF; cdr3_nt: TGTGCCAGCAGTCCTACGGACAGGGGGTTTAGCAATCAGCCCCAGCATTTT
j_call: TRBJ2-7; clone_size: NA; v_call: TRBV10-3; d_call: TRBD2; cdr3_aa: CAISESRGAYEQYF; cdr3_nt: TGTGCCATCAGTGAGTCGCGGGGGGCCTACGAGCAGTACTTC
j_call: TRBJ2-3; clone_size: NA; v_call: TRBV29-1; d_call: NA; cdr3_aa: CSVWGGPSADTQYF; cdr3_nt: TGCAGCGTTTGGGGGGGCCCTAGTGCAGATACGCAGTATTTT
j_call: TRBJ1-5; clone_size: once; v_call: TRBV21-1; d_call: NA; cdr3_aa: CASSKEDRGGNQPQHF; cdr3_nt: TGTGCCAGCAGCAAAGAAGACAGGGGTGGCAATCAGCCCCAGCATTTT
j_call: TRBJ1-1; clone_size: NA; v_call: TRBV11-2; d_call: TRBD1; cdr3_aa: CASSAGQGANTEAFF; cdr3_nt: TGTGCCAGCAGCGCAGGACAGGGGGCGAACACTGAAGCTTTCTTT
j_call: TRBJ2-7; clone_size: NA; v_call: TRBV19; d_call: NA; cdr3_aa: CASRRGPNSYEQYF; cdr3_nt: TGTGCCAGTAGAAGGGGCCCCAACTCCTACGAGCAGTACTTC
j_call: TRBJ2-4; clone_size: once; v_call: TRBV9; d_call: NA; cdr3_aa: CASSQTQGTKNIQYF; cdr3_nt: TGTGCCAGCAGCCAAACCCAGGGTACCAAAAACATTCAGTACTTC
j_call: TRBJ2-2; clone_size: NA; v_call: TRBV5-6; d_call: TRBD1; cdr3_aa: CASSWGTGDTGELFF; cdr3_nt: TGTGCCAGCAGCTGGGGGACAGGGGACACCGGGGAGCTGTTTTTT
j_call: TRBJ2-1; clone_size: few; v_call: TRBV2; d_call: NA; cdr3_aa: CASTASPEREQFF; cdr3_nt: TGTGCCAGCACGGCTAGTCCCGAACGTGAGCAGTTCTTC
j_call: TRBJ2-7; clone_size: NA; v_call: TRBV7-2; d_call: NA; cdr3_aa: CASSLLAQSSYEQYF; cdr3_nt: TGTGCCAGCAGCTTATTAGCGCAGAGCTCCTACGAGCAGTACTTC
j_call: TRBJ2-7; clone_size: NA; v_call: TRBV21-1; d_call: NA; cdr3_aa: CASSKTSSYEQYF; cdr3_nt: TGTGCCAGCAGCAAAACCAGCTCCTACGAGCAGTACTTC
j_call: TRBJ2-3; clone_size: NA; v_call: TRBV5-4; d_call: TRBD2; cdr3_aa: CASSLPRGGQGWTDTQYF; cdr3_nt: TGTGCCAGCAGCCTCCCCCGGGGGGGCCAGGGTTGGACAGATACGCAGTATTTT
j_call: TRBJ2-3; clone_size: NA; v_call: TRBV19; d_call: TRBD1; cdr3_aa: CASRKGAADTQYF; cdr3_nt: TGTGCCAGCAGGAAGGGGGCAGCAGATACGCAGTATTTT
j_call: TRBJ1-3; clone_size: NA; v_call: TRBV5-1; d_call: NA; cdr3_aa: CASSLEAGYGGNTIYF; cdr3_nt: TGCGCCAGCAGCTTGGAGGCCGGGTACGGTGGAAACACCATATATTTT
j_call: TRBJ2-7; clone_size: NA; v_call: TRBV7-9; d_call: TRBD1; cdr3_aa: CSSSAGTGRYEQYF; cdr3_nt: TGTTCCAGCAGCGCCGGGACAGGGAGGTACGAGCAGTACTTC
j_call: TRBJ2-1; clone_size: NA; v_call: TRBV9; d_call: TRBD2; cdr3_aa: CASSPRLAGGASYNEQFF; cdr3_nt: TGTGCCAGCAGCCCCCGACTAGCGGGGGGTGCCTCCTACAATGAGCAGTTCTTC
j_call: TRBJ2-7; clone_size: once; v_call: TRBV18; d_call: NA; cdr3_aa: CASSPPGQSSYEQYF; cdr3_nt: TGTGCCAGCTCACCTCCGGGACAAAGCTCCTACGAGCAGTACTTC
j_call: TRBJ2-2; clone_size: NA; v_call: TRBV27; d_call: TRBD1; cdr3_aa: CASRPQGAAGELFF; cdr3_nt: TGTGCCAGCAGGCCCCAGGGGGCCGCCGGGGAGCTGTTTTTT
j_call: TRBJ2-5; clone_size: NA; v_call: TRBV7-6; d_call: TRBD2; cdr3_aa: CASSFTSGGREETQYF; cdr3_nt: TGTGCCAGCAGCTTCACTAGCGGGGGGCGGGAAGAGACCCAGTACTTC
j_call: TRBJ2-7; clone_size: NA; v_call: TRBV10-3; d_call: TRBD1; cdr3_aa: CATKPQGAIYEQYF; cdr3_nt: TGTGCCACCAAGCCGCAGGGGGCGATATACGAGCAGTACTTC
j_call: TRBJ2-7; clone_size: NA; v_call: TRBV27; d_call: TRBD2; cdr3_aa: CASSLPGGRSEQYF; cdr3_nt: TGTGCCAGCAGTTTACCGGGAGGAAGATCCGAGCAGTACTTC
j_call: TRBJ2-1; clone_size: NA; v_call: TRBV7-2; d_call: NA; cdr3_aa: CASSLAPAGEQFF; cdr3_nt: TGTGCCAGCAGCTTAGCTCCAGCGGGTGAGCAGTTCTTC
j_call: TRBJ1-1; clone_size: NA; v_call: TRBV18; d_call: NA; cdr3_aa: CASSPFPEAGEAFF; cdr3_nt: TGTGCCAGCTCACCTTTTCCGGAGGCCGGTGAAGCTTTCTTT
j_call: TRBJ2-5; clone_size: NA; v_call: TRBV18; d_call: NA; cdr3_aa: CASSPPSRGFQETQYF; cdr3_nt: TGTGCCAGCTCACCACCGAGCAGAGGTTTTCAAGAGACCCAGTACTTC
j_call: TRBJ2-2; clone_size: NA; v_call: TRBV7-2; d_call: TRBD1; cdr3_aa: CASSLVRGRGTGELFF; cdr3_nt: TGTGCCAGCAGCTTAGTCAGGGGGCGAGGCACCGGGGAGCTGTTTTTT
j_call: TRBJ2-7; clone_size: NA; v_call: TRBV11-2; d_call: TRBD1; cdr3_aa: CASSPLTGLEQYF; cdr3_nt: TGTGCCAGCAGCCCCCTGACAGGGCTCGAGCAGTACTTC
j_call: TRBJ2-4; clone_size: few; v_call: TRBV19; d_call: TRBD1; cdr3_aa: CASSTRTGLGFLAKNIQYF; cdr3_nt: TGTGCCAGTAGTACCAGGACAGGTCTAGGATTCCTAGCCAAAAACATTCAGTACTTC
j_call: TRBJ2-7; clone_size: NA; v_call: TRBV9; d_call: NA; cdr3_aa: CASSLRTVSLYEQYF; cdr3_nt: TGTGCCAGCAGCTTAAGGACAGTATCCCTCTACGAGCAGTACTTC
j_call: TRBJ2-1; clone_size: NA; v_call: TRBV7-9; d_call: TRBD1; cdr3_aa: CASSPRTGGWDEQFF; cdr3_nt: TGTGCCAGCAGCCCTAGGACAGGGGGCTGGGATGAGCAGTTCTTC
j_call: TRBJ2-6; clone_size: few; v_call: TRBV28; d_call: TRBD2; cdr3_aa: CASSGGGTGANVLTF; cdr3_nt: TGTGCCAGCAGTGGGGGGGGGACTGGGGCCAACGTCCTGACTTTC
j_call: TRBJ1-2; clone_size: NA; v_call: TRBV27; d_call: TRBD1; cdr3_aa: CASRGTGTSNYGYTF; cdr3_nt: TGTGCCAGCAGGGGGACAGGGACCTCTAACTATGGCTACACCTTC